A single sample is the source of the 13 T cell receptor beta chains below, sequenced in a study of shared clonotypes between healthy human individuals. Data came from immunoSEQ multiplex PCR; TCRdb stores just in-frame clones and leaves some out. The data hold fewer than 400,000 clones, with around 72% observed a single time. The source material was memory CD4+ T cells sorted from blood. Described subset: CD45RA-negative fraction. These receptors were collected from a man younger than 40 in good health.

V and J are TRBV6-6 and TRBJ2-1; 9 bases align to TRBD2. CDR1 is MNHNY and CDR2 is SVGAGI in the germline V gene (reference sequence). Trimming cost V 2 bases and J 9 bases; bases outside gene matches: 11. The length of the CDR3 is 16 residues. CDR3 sequence (DNA): TGTGCCAGCAGTTACGCTAATGGCGGGAGGGCCGCTGAGCAGTTCTTC. Amino acid sequence: CASSYANGGRAAEQFF.

The chain joins TRBV4-2 to TRBJ2-7; D ambiguous. Germline V gives CDR1 LGHNA, CDR2 YNFKEQ. The CDR3 sequence is 13 residues long. With 1 base removed from V and 4 bases from J, the gap between germline ends came to 8 bases. CDR3 protein: CASSQATTYEQYF. Here the CDR3 DNA reads TGTGCCAGCAGCCAAGCAACAACTTACGAGCAGTACTTC.

The rearrangement joins TRBV7-9 to TRBJ2-3; TRBD2 agrees at 12 bases. Trimming removed 4 bases from V and 2 bases from J; junction bases left unmatched: 7. The CDR3 is 17 amino acids. Per the germline V gene, CDR1 is SEHNR and CDR2 is FQNEAQ (reference sequence). The CDR3 bases are TGTGCCAGCAGCTCACGGACTAGCGGGGCGGTCACAGATACGCAGTATTTT. Amino acid sequence: CASSSRTSGAVTDTQYF. The variable domain in full, completed from reference TRBV7-9 and TRBJ2-3, reads DTGVSQNPRHKITKRGQNVTFRCDPISEHNRLYWYRQTLGQGPEFLTYFQNEAQLEKSRLLSDRFSAERPKGSFSTLEIQRTEQGDSAMYLCASSSRTSGAVTDTQYFGPGTRLTVL.

The rearrangement uses TRBV12-5 and TRBJ2-3; a weak D match, TRBD2 (5 bases). This CDR3 has 16 residues. The V gene lost 6 bases and the J gene lost 2 bases, with 18 bases spanning the gap. The germline V gene encodes CDR1 LGHNT and CDR2 FRNRAP. CDR3 sequence reads: CASGTALGDTTDTQYF. The CDR3 nucleotides are TGTGCTAGTGGCACCGCCTTGGGAGATACCACAGATACGCAGTATTTT.

The chain employs TRBV18 and TRBJ2-3; 7 positions match TRBD1. Germline V CDR1 and CDR2: KGHSH, LQKENI. With V trimmed by 1 base and J by 4 bases, 5 bases remained unmatched. The CDR3 is 15 amino acids. CDR3 nucleotide sequence: TGTGCCAGCTCACCACTGACAGGGCGATCAGATACGCAGTATTTT. This gives the protein CASSPLTGRSDTQYF. Using reference TRBV18 and TRBJ2-3 for the parts outside the CDR3, the full variable domain is NAGVMQNPRHLVRRRGQEARLRCSPMKGHSHVYWYRQLPEEGLKFMVYLQKENIIDESGMPKERFSAEFPKEGPSILRIQQVVRGDSAAYFCASSPLTGRSDTQYFGPGTRLTVL.

V usage is TRBV4-1 and J usage is TRBJ2-2; no firm D call. From germline, CDR1 is MGHRA and CDR2 YSYEKL. The germline V and J ends were trimmed by 1 base and 5 bases, with 8 bases remaining between them. This CDR3 is built from 14 residues. CDR3 protein: CASSQVLGTGELFF. The CDR3 coding sequence is TGCGCCAGCAGCCAAGTTTTAGGAACCGGGGAGCTGTTTTTT.

Worth noting for this clone: This sample includes further DNA sequences coding for the same CDR3. The V call is TRBV5-1, the J call TRBJ2-7; TRBD1 matches 10 bases. This CDR3 has 14 residues. The junction had 0 bases not matched to a gene; V was cut back by 3 bases and J by 0 bases. Germline CDR1 reads SGHRS; CDR2 reads YFSETQ. The CDR3: CASSWTGGSYEQYF. In DNA, the CDR3 is TGCGCCAGCAGCTGGACAGGGGGCTCCTACGAGCAGTACTTC.

This chain links TRBV19 with TRBJ2-2; D is perhaps TRBD2 (6 bases). The CDR3 is made up of 15 amino acids. Trimming left V 6 bases short and J 0 bases short, with 11 bases between. CDR1 is LNHDA and CDR2 is SQIVND in the germline V gene (reference sequence). For the CDR3, the DNA is TGTGCCAGTAGGTTGGCGGGGCCGAACACCGGGGAGCTGTTTTTT. It yields the protein CASRLAGPNTGELFF. Full variable domain (rest looked up from reference TRBV19 and TRBJ2-2): DGGITQSPKYLFRKEGQNVTLSCEQNLNHDAMYWYRQDPGQGLRLIYYSQIVNDFQKGDIAEGYSVSREKKESFPLTVTSAQKNPTAFYLCASRLAGPNTGELFFGEGSRLTVL.

The genes are TRBV19 and TRBJ1-5, with a weak D call TRBD1 (5 bases). The CDR3 spans 15 residues. Germline CDR1 LNHDA, CDR2 SQIVND (reference sequence). With 6 bases removed from V and 3 bases from J, the gap between germline ends came to 15 bases. The CDR3 loop reads CASSDDSGTNQPQHF. CDR3 sequence (DNA): TGTGCCAGTAGCGACGACAGTGGAACCAATCAGCCCCAGCATTTT.

J is TRBJ2-7 and V is TRBV5-1; D is unresolved. The germline V and J ends were trimmed by 4 bases and 3 bases, with 20 bases remaining between them. The CDR3 loop spans 16 amino acids. Germline V gives CDR1 SGHRS, CDR2 YFSETQ. The CDR3 DNA is TGCGCCAGCAGCGCGCGGCCCTTACAGATGAGCTACGAGCAGTACTTC. This codes for CASSARPLQMSYEQYF.

This rearrangement joins TRBV15 to TRBJ2-7, with 7 positions matching TRBD2. The CDR3 loop spans 16 amino acids. V lost 5 bases and J lost 3; bases outside the gene matches: 13. In germline, CDR1 is LNHNV, CDR2 YYDKDF (reference sequence). In DNA, the CDR3 is TGTGCCACCAGCCCAATTAGGGCGGGAGTGGGCTACGAGCAGTACTTC. This gives the protein CATSPIRAGVGYEQYF.

There are a few counts of this clone. This rearrangement joins TRBV11-2 to TRBJ2-1; the D is unclear. The V end was cut by 5 bases, the J end by 2 bases, with 16 bases between. CDR1 and CDR2 (germline): SGHAT, FQNNGV. CDR3 length: 16 residues. CDR3 sequence (DNA): TGTGCCAGCAGCCACACCTCGGCGGCGACCTACAATGAGCAGTTCTTC. Protein product: CASSHTSAATYNEQFF.

The V call is TRBV19, the J call TRBJ2-2; possibly TRBD1 for D (5 bases). Germline V gene sequence: CDR1 LNHDA, CDR2 SQIVND (reference sequence). V gave up 3 bases and J gave up 5 bases, with 13 bases separating them. The CDR3 contains 15 residues. CDR3 residues: CASSINWGGTGELFF. The CDR3 DNA follows: TGTGCCAGTAGTATTAATTGGGGCGGAACCGGGGAGCTGTTTTTT.